The clone carrying this TCR beta chain was seen once. Its antigen is not known. The source of the sample is a study of PD-1 blockade in mismatch repair-deficient tumors. Notes on the study in general: Tumor-resident clones, often undetectable pretreatment in blood, expanded then contracted after pembrolizumab.

Using immunoSEQ multiplex PCR, the repertoire was profiled, and TCRdb retains in-frame clones only, with some absent. The sample records roughly 130,000 clones, around nine tenths being singletons. V was trimmed by 1 base and J by 10 bases, leaving 14 bases between them. CDR1 and CDR2 from the germline V gene are MGHRA and YSYEKL. The CDR3 sequence is 14 residues long. This sequence joins TRBV4-1 and TRBJ2-1, with no clear D. The starting material was peripheral blood, obtained 72 weeks after starting pembrolizumab. The receptor's source is an adult with mismatch repair-deficient cancer. CDR3 in amino acids: CASSQVPYLREQFF. CDR3 sequence (DNA): TGCGCCAGCAGCCAAGTCCCATATTTGCGGGAGCAGTTCTTC.